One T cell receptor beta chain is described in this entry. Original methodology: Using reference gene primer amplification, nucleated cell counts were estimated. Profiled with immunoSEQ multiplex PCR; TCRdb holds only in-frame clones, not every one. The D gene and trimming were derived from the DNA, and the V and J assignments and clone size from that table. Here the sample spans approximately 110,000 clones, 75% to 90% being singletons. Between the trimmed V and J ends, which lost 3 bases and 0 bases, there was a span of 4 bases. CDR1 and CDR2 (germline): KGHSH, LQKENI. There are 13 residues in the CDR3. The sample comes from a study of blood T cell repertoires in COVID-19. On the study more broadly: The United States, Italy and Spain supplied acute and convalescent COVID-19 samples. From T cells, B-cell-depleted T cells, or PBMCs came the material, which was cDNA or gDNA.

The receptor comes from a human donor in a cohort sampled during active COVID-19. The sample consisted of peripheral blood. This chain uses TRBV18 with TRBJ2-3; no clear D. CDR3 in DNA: TGTGCCAGCTCACCTCCAAGCACAGATACGCAGTATTTT. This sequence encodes CASSPPSTDTQYF.